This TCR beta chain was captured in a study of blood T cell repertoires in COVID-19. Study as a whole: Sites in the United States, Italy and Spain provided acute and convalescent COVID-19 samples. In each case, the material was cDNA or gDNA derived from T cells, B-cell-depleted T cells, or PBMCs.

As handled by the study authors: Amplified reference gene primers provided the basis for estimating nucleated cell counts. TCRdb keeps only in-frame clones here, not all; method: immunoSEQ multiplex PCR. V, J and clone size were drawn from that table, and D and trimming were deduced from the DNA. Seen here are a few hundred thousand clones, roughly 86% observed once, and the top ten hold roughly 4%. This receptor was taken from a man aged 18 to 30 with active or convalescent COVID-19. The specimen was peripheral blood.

CDR3 protein: CASRDRGRGYTF. In DNA form, the CDR3 reads TGTGCCAGCAGGGACAGGGGGCGAGGCTACACCTTC. The genes are TRBV12-3 or TRBV12-4 and TRBJ1-2, with 11 bases matching TRBD1. The CDR3 spans 12 residues. The V and J ends lost 6 bases and 8 bases, in that order; junction bases with no gene match: 2.